This TCR beta chain was profiled in a study of T-cell reconstitution after alpha-beta-depleted transplantation in children (dated by TCRdb to about 2016). Regarding the research as a whole: Using TCR repertoire profiling, the study quantitatively followed how T-cell immune reconstitution unfolded in children after TCRalphabeta/CD19-depleted allogeneic hematopoietic cell transplantation.

What the work shows at the level of the full study, not this receptor alone: Over the following months the frequencies of hyperexpanded clones went down, and after one year T-cell counts and TCRbeta diversity were mostly credited to newly produced T cells. The apparently early alphabetaT-cell count recovery about two months after transplant was reportedly dependent on only several hundred rapidly expanded clones derived from non-depleted graft cells. The high TCRbeta diversity at day 60 in some patients was ascribed to recipient T cells and intrathymic progenitors that had survived conditioning.

This clonotype was counted at least ten times. Its antigen is not yet known. Base qualities are not recorded, but no much larger clone differs from it by a single base. The label giving this sample's treatment or condition can be read as: allogeneic hematopoietic cell transplantation with graft depleted of TCRalphabeta T cells and CD19 B cells. The transplant recipients were children given TCRalphabeta/CD19-depleted allogeneic hematopoietic cell grafts. Library creation used PCR. TCRdb names Illumina HiSeq 2500 as the instrument used. TCR libraries were prepared with molecular barcoding, using unique molecular identifiers to normalize TCRbeta repertoire quantification. In TCRdb, the public reads were trimmed at Q25 with fastp and aligned with MiXCR, with productive beta chains retained. Rows merge per CDR3 protein into single entries with the most common DNA and genes. The sample records about 150,000 distinct CDR3 sequences, roughly 11% of which are singletons. Together, the top ten hold roughly 13% of the sample.

The sample here was PBMCs, taken before TCRalphabeta/CD19-depleted stem cell transplant. This clonotype was sampled from a boy aged 2 to 10 with acute myeloid leukemia, due to receive a stem cell transplant.

The DNA sequence reads TGTGCCAGCAGTTCGACTAGCGGGGGGGCTATCCGCAGCCCGCAGTATTTT. Translated, this gives CASSSTSGGAIRSPQYF. The receptor chain draws on TRBV28 and TRBJ2-3; 14 nucleotides in the junction match TRBD2. V is cut back by 4 bases and J by 10 bases, with 13 bases in the junction unmatched. The germline V gene encodes CDR1 MDHEN and CDR2 SYDVKM. The CDR3 measures 17 amino acids from cysteine to phenylalanine. Kept here is only the CDR3 DNA, which spans 51 bases and is read in frame from base 1.